The 14 T cell receptor beta chains listed next were all sequenced from one sample in a study of T-cell reconstitution after alpha-beta-depleted transplantation in children. A TCRbeta library incorporating unique molecular identifiers was prepared. TCRdb used MiXCR to reprocess the PCR reads, holding one entry per CDR3 protein. This repertoire shows more than 90,000 distinct CDR3 sequences, more than 7% found once; its top ten account for just under 7%. Sequences were derived from PBMCs from the stem cell graft donor, sampled from the stem cell graft. The receptor source for this set is a human donor who donated a stem cell graft to a child with congenital amegakaryocytic thrombocytopenia.

A few counts support this clonotype. The chain links TRBV7-9 to TRBJ1-2; unclear D gene. This CDR3 comprises 14 residues. CDR1 is SEHNR and CDR2 is FQNEAQ in the germline V gene (reference sequence). The V gene lost 5 bases and the J gene lost 4 bases, with 14 bases spanning the gap. The CDR3 reads CASSPKQVFYGYTF. CDR3 coding DNA: TGTGCCAGCAGCCCCAAACAAGTCTTCTATGGCTACACCTTC.

Many counts were recorded for this clonotype. V and J are TRBV5-6 and TRBJ1-1, with D perhaps TRBD1 (5 bases). This CDR3 has 14 amino acids. V was cut by 3 bases and J by 0 bases, with 9 bases left in between. Germline V lookup: CDR1 SGHDT, CDR2 YYEEEE. The CDR3 protein is CASSYWGVNTEAFF. The CDR3 region has the DNA TGTGCCAGCAGCTACTGGGGGGTGAACACTGAAGCTTTCTTT. The complete variable domain, with remaining parts taken from reference TRBV5-6 and TRBJ1-1, reads DAGVTQSPTHLIKTRGQQVTLRCSPKSGHDTVSWYQQALGQGPQFIFQYYEEEERQRGNFPDRFSGHQFPNYSSELNVNALLLGDSALYLCASSYWGVNTEAFFGQGTRLTVV.

This clonotype was observed many times. The CDR3 DNA reads TGCAGTGCCCCTTCTCGGGGCTATGGCTACACCTTC. It is translated as CSAPSRGYGYTF. V and J are TRBV20-1 and TRBJ1-2, with D unresolved. The V and J ends lost 6 bases and 4 bases respectively, with 12 bases between them. Germline V gene sequence: CDR1 DFQATT, CDR2 SNEGSKA (reference sequence). The CDR3 loop spans 12 amino acids.

This clonotype was recorded at least ten times. V and J are TRBV7-8 and TRBJ2-2; D gene ambiguous. Germline V gene lookup returns CDR1 SGHVS and CDR2 FQNEAQ. V was clipped by 6 bases and J by 0 bases, with 11 bases between them. The CDR3 runs 15 residues. Written as DNA, the CDR3 is TGTGCCAGCAGACGAGGTCGACCGAACACCGGGGAGCTGTTTTTT. Protein: CASRRGRPNTGELFF. Variable domain in full (rest from reference TRBV7-8 and TRBJ2-2): GAGVSQSPRYKVAKRGQDVALRCDPISGHVSLFWYQQALGQGPEFLTYFQNEAQLDKSGLPSDRFFAERPEGSVSTLKIQRTQQEDSAVYLCASRRGRPNTGELFFGEGSRLTVL.

This clonotype was counted at least ten times. The CDR3 region is CSVGRGTSTDTQYF. CDR3 in DNA: TGCAGCGTTGGGAGGGGGACTAGCACAGATACGCAGTATTTT. This rearrangement joins TRBV29-1 to TRBJ2-3, with D perhaps TRBD1 or TRBD2 (6 bases each). V lost 4 bases, J lost 0 bases, and 11 bases lay in between. The V gene's germline CDR1 is SQVTM and CDR2 ANQGSEA. CDR3 size: 14 residues.

This clonotype was observed at least ten times. The V call is TRBV7-2, the J call TRBJ2-5, with a possible D match to TRBD2 (7 bases). Germline V gene sequence: CDR1 SGHTA, CDR2 FQGNSA. The CDR3 consists of 14 residues. The V end was cut by 5 bases, the J end by 6 bases, with 16 bases between. CDR3 sequence (DNA): TGTGCCAGCAGCCCGGGACTGGGGGGGCAGACCCAGTACTTC. Its protein is CASSPGLGGQTQYF.

At least ten counts were recorded for this clonotype. The rearrangement uses TRBV24-1 and TRBJ2-5, with D unresolved. In germline, CDR1 is KGHDR, CDR2 SFDVKD. Trimming left V 7 bases short and J 1 base short, with 3 bases between. The CDR3 contains 11 residues. The CDR3 sequence is CATSPQETQYF. The CDR3 DNA follows: TGTGCCACCAGCCCCCAAGAGACCCAGTACTTC.

This clonotype has a count of ten or more. This sequence joins TRBV5-1 and TRBJ2-5, with D unclear. Trimming shortened V by 3 bases and J by 2 bases, and 8 bases separated the two germline ends. The CDR3 is made up of 13 amino acids. CDR1 and CDR2 (germline): SGHRS, YFSETQ. CDR3 region: CASSSLVQETQYF. The CDR3 bases are TGCGCCAGCAGCTCTCTAGTGCAAGAGACCCAGTACTTC.

The chain has TRBV20-1 and TRBJ1-2; maybe TRBD1 (6 bases). Germline-derived CDR1 and CDR2 are DFQATT and SNEGSKA (reference sequence). Trimming shortened V by 4 bases and J by 4 bases, and 13 bases separated the two germline ends. The CDR3 is 13 residues long. This CDR3 is CSATRGGTYGYTF. DNA for the CDR3: TGCAGTGCTACTCGAGGGGGGACCTATGGCTACACCTTC.

This clonotype was seen only a few times. A much larger clone lies one base from this, so it may be a read error. This chain uses TRBV7-2 with TRBJ2-6; the D gene is possibly TRBD1 (5 bases). Germline V CDR1 and CDR2: SGHTA, FQGNSA. The CDR3 covers 14 residues. Here the CDR3 reads CASSLDVGANGLTF. CDR3 nucleotide sequence: TGTGCCAGCAGCTTAGATGTAGGGGCCAACGGCCTGACTTTC. The whole variable domain, filled in from reference TRBV7-2 and TRBJ2-6, reads GAGVSQSPSNKVTEKGKDVELRCDPISGHTALYWYRQSLGQGLEFLIYFQGNSAPDKSGLPSDRFSAERTGGSVSTLTIQRTQQEDSAVYLCASSLDVGANGLTFGAGSRLTVL.

This clonotype was counted a few times. CDR3 protein: CSVSRDPNTEAFF. For the CDR3, the DNA is TGCAGCGTTTCAAGAGACCCGAACACTGAAGCTTTCTTT. The chain uses TRBV29-1 and TRBJ1-1; D call uncertain. The CDR3 is 13 residues long. V lost 5 bases, J lost 1 base, and 11 bases lay in between. In germline, CDR1 is SQVTM, CDR2 ANQGSEA.

This clonotype was detected many times. This sequence joins TRBV5-1 and TRBJ2-3; 10 bases fit TRBD2. Trimming took 5 bases from V and 1 from J; bases not matched to a gene: 4. Germline CDR1 reads SGHRS; CDR2 reads YFSETQ. The CDR3 extends over 15 amino acids. CDR3 protein: CASSPTSGGTDTQYF. The CDR3 DNA sequence: TGCGCCAGCAGTCCAACTAGCGGGGGCACAGATACGCAGTATTTT.

As regards this clonotype: This may be a read error, as it is one base from a much larger clone. The chain carries TRBV28 and TRBJ2-3; TRBD1 or TRBD2 may be the D gene (5 bases each). With 5 bases removed from V and 3 bases from J, the gap between germline ends came to 18 bases. The CDR3 runs to 16 residues. CDR1 is MDHEN, CDR2 SYDVKM, per germline. The CDR3 spells CASSATGLVGTDTQYF. The DNA of the CDR3 is TGTGCCAGCAGTGCCACGGGGCTGGTAGGAACAGATACGCAGTATTTT.

On this clonotype: A much bigger clone sits one base away, suggesting this may be a read error. This sequence joins TRBV7-2 and TRBJ2-7; TRBD1 is a possible D gene (5 bases). The CDR3 totals 15 residues. The germline gives CDR1 SGHTA, CDR2 FQGNSA. Between the trimmed V and J ends, which lost 7 bases and 0 bases, there was a span of 16 bases. The CDR3 coding sequence is TGTGCCAGCACCGTGGGGCTGGGGATCTCCTACGAGCAGTACTTC. The encoded protein is CASTVGLGISYEQYF.